This T cell receptor (beta chain) was recorded in a study of T cells after yellow fever vaccination. Study-level findings and limits: Boosting was followed by the reappearance of most primary-vaccination clones (around 95% CD4, under 90% CD8). Researchers noted that a small share of clonotypes showed up in both CD4 and CD8 compartments.

Between the trimmed V and J ends, which lost 4 bases and 6 bases, there was a span of 16 bases. The CDR3 is 15 residues long. In germline, CDR1 is SGHVS, CDR2 FNYEAQ. UMIs and a universal primer site were added when TCR cDNA was made by 5'RACE template switching. TCRdb reanalysed the 5' RACE reads using MiXCR and keeps one entry per CDR3 protein. The sample contains some 290,000 distinct CDR3 sequences, roughly a tenth of which appear only once. This clonotype was observed at least ten times. Its target is unknown. Sequencing used CD4+ T cells sorted from PBMCs, obtained 45 days after the yellow fever booster vaccination. This receptor was obtained from a man aged 18 to 35 who received the YFV17D yellow fever vaccine. The V gene is TRBV7-6, the J gene TRBJ2-1; D might be TRBD1 (7 bases). DNA for the CDR3: TGTGCCAGCAGCTCACTTCCCCAGGGGGGCAATGAGCAGTTCTTC. Translation gives CASSSLPQGGNEQFF.